The 9 T cell receptor beta chains below all came from one sample that was sequenced in a study of memory CD4+ T cells and cytomegalovirus serostatus (dated by TCRdb to about 2019). A FACSAria II was used to sort memory CD4+ T cells, defined as single viable CD3+CD4+CD8-CD45RO+ cells. The method behind the library was the immunoSEQ multiplex PCR assay. TCRdb provides this immuneACCESS table in a form limited to in-frame rearrangements. Some clones are lacking; in checked studies, under half of them reflect an unresolved V gene, and why the rest are absent is not known. For this sample there are tens of thousands of clones; about 75% appear just once. Clones ranked in the top ten supply about 4.3% of the sample. The sample taken for sequencing was memory CD4+ T cells from blood. These receptor sequences come from an adult in good health and CMV-seropositive.

The rearrangement joins TRBV30 to TRBJ1-2; D might be TRBD1 (5 bases). Germline V gene sequence: CDR1 GTSNPN, CDR2 SVGIG (reference sequence). Trimming took 2 bases from V and 2 from J, leaving 12 bases between them. The CDR3 is 14 amino acids. DNA for the CDR3: TGTGCCTGGAGTCCGCCTGGGGCGAACTATGGCTACACCTTC. Translated: CAWSPPGANYGYTF.

This clone appeared once. The chain links TRBV6-5 to TRBJ2-7; D might be TRBD1 (7 bases). Per the germline V gene, CDR1 is MNHEY and CDR2 is SVGAGI. V was shortened by 1 base and J by 4 bases, with 14 bases between the two germline ends. The CDR3 sequence is 15 residues long. CDR3 nucleotide sequence: TGTGCCAGCAGTTACTTGGCGGCAGGGGGGTACGAGCAGTACTTC. This gives the protein CASSYLAAGGYEQYF.

The rearrangement joins TRBV7-2 to TRBJ2-7; tentative D call: TRBD1 (6 bases). Per the germline V gene, CDR1 is SGHTA and CDR2 is FQGNSA. Trimming removed 5 bases at V and 3 bases at J, with 11 bases between. The CDR3 sequence is 13 residues long. The CDR3 sequence is CASSPRTDYEQYF. CDR3 in DNA: TGTGCCAGCAGCCCGCGGACAGACTACGAGCAGTACTTC.

On this clone itself: Other nucleotide sequences in the sample specify the same CDR3. V usage is TRBV5-1 and J usage is TRBJ2-5, with 12 bases aligning to TRBD2. Germline values: CDR1 SGHRS, CDR2 YFSETQ. V trimming: 4 bases; J trimming: 4 bases; junction bases outside the gene matches: 11. The CDR3 spans 17 residues. The CDR3 region is CASSPRLAGGPSETQYF. DNA of the CDR3: TGCGCCAGCAGCCCCCGCCTAGCGGGGGGGCCGTCAGAGACCCAGTACTTC.

CDR3 DNA sequence: TGTGCCAGCTCACCAACGCCGGCGTACGAGCAGTACTTC. Translation: CASSPTPAYEQYF. This chain joins TRBV18 and TRBJ2-7, with D unresolved. CDR1 is KGHSH and CDR2 is LQKENI in the germline V gene. Trimming cost V 2 bases and J 4 bases, with 9 bases left between them. The CDR3 is 13 residues long.

The rearrangement joins TRBV6-5 to TRBJ2-1; D not certain. The V end was cut by 4 bases, the J end by 9 bases, with 16 bases between. The CDR3 covers 14 residues. Germline loops: CDR1 MNHEY, CDR2 SVGAGI. The CDR3, as DNA: TGTGCCAGCAGTTCCCTGGGCCCTCCGGGTGAGCAGTTCTTC. It encodes CASSSLGPPGEQFF.

V and J are TRBV10-3 and TRBJ1-4, with 10 positions matching TRBD1. The CDR3 runs to 15 residues. Trimming removed 4 bases from V and 8 bases from J; junction bases left unmatched: 7. Looked up from germline, CDR1 is ENHRY and CDR2 is SYGVKD. CDR3 region: CAISAGTGVGEKLFF. The CDR3 nucleotides read TGTGCCATCAGTGCCGGGACAGGGGTCGGAGAAAAACTGTTTTTT.

This clone appeared a single time. The J gene is TRBJ2-1, the V gene TRBV7-9; a possible D gene is TRBD2 (6 bases). This CDR3 is built from 14 residues. V lost 1 base and J 10 bases, leaving 14 bases between the germline ends. Germline V gives CDR1 SEHNR, CDR2 FQNEAQ (reference sequence). CDR3 in amino acids: CASSLGGLGLEQFF. The CDR3 DNA is TGTGCCAGCAGCTTAGGAGGATTAGGACTAGAGCAGTTCTTC.

The chain joins TRBV15 to TRBJ1-1; 7 bases line up with TRBD1. V trimming: 0 bases; J trimming: 5 bases; junction bases outside the gene matches: 9. The CDR3 sequence is 16 residues long. Germline values: CDR1 LNHNV, CDR2 YYDKDF (reference sequence). The CDR3 sequence: CATSREGGTSGTEAFF. In nucleotides, the CDR3 is TGTGCCACCAGCAGAGAAGGGGGCACCTCGGGGACTGAAGCTTTCTTT.